These 20 T cell receptor beta chains share one sample of origin, sequenced in a study of blood T cell repertoires in COVID-19. Only in-frame clones appear in the TCRdb table, and some are missing; sequencing was by immunoSEQ multiplex PCR. The table includes 220,000 or so clones, around 84% detected once. Sequenced material: PBMCs or T cells enriched from blood (not recorded which). The receptors derive from a woman aged 40 to 50 who had recovered from COVID-19.

CDR3 bases: TGTGCCAGCAGACAGCTAGCGGGCACAGATACGCAGTATTTT. Residues: CASRQLAGTDTQYF. This chain links TRBV7-9 with TRBJ2-3; 7 nucleotides line up with TRBD2. The J segment lost 1 base and the V segment lost 6 bases, leaving 4 bases of the junction unmatched. This CDR3 contains 14 residues. The germline CDR1 and CDR2 sequences are SEHNR and FQNEAQ (reference sequence).

The chain employs TRBV3-1 (or the pseudogene TRBV3-2) and TRBJ1-2; a weak D match, TRBD1 (5 bases). Germline V gene lookup returns CDR1 LGHDT and CDR2 YNNKEL (reference sequence). CDR3 length equals 13 residues. Trimming took 6 bases from V and 3 from J, leaving 11 bases between them. The CDR3 coding sequence is TGTGCCAGCAGTCGCGGGACGGACTATGGCTACACCTTC. This translates into CASSRGTDYGYTF.

The chain couples TRBV18 to TRBJ1-6; TRBD1 matches at 8 bases. Trimming cost V 3 bases and J 9 bases; bases outside gene matches: 10. The CDR3 covers 16 residues. Germline lookup yields CDR1 KGHSH and CDR2 LQKENI. The chain's CDR3 is CASSPGGDRSRSPLHF. The CDR3 DNA follows: TGTGCCAGCTCACCGGGAGGGGACAGGAGTCGTTCACCCCTCCACTTT.

V and J are TRBV4-3 and TRBJ2-3; D not certain. Germline CDR1 LGHNA, CDR2 YSLEER. There are 15 residues in the CDR3. The V end was cut by 3 bases, the J end by 2 bases, with 12 bases between. This CDR3 reads CASSQLRSPTDTQYF. CDR3 coding DNA: TGCGCCAGCAGCCAGCTGCGTTCCCCCACAGATACGCAGTATTTT.

This sequence joins TRBV24-1 and TRBJ2-2; 7 bases line up with TRBD2. This CDR3 is built from 18 residues. V shed 2 bases and J 6 bases; nucleotides not matched to a gene: 14. Germline V lookup: CDR1 KGHDR, CDR2 SFDVKD. CDR3 DNA sequence: TGTGCCACCAGTGATTCGACTGGAGCGGGGCCCGAGTCCGGGGAGCTGTTTTTT. It codes for CATSDSTGAGPESGELFF.

This rearrangement joins TRBV20-1 to TRBJ2-1, with D hard to call. V dropped 3 bases and J dropped 4 bases, with 13 bases sitting between them. The CDR3 covers 14 residues. CDR1 is DFQATT, CDR2 SNEGSKA, per germline (reference sequence). The CDR3 nucleotides read TGCAGTGCTAGTCACTCTCCGGTTTACAATGAGCAGTTCTTC. Translated: CSASHSPVYNEQFF.

This chain uses TRBV7-2 with TRBJ2-1; 7 bases are a match to TRBD2. The CDR3 is made up of 15 amino acids. V trimming: 5 bases; J trimming: 3 bases; junction bases outside the gene matches: 7. The germline CDR1 and CDR2 sequences are SGHTA and FQGNSA. The CDR3 loop is CASSENRDYYNEQFF. The CDR3 DNA reads as TGTGCCAGCAGCGAAAACCGGGACTACTACAATGAGCAGTTCTTC.

This clone occurred a few times. The chain combines TRBV10-2 with TRBJ1-1; TRBD1 matches 7 bases. This CDR3 contains 14 residues. The germline V gene encodes CDR1 WSHSY and CDR2 SAAADI. V lost 5 bases, J lost 1 base, and 4 bases stayed unmatched. The CDR3 sequence: CASSRTGGNTEAFF. The CDR3 DNA reads as TGCGCCAGCAGTCGGACAGGAGGGAACACTGAAGCTTTCTTT.

The chain links TRBV19 to TRBJ1-1; D is undetermined. The CDR3 has 13 amino acids. Germline CDR1 LNHDA, CDR2 SQIVND (reference sequence). Between the trimmed V and J ends, which lost 9 bases and 0 bases, there was a span of 11 bases. The CDR3 DNA reads TGTGCCAGCCCCAATCCCATGAACACTGAAGCTTTCTTT. Its translation: CASPNPMNTEAFF.

The chain carries TRBV19 and TRBJ2-5, with no clear D. The CDR3 spans 14 residues. Trimming took off 3 bases at V and 2 bases at J, with 10 bases between the two ends. Germline CDR1 LNHDA, CDR2 SQIVND (reference sequence). Here the CDR3 DNA reads TGTGCCAGTAGTATGAATAATCAGCAAGAGACCCAGTACTTC. This translates into CASSMNNQQETQYF. The complete variable domain, with remaining parts taken from reference TRBV19 and TRBJ2-5, reads DGGITQSPKYLFRKEGQNVTLSCEQNLNHDAMYWYRQDPGQGLRLIYYSQIVNDFQKGDIAEGYSVSREKKESFPLTVTSAQKNPTAFYLCASSMNNQQETQYFGPGTRLLVL.

This rearrangement joins TRBV10-2 to TRBJ1-3, with 8 bases that match TRBD1. This CDR3 is 16 amino acids long. Germline V lookup: CDR1 WSHSY, CDR2 SAAADI. With 6 bases clipped from V and 4 bases from J, the junction kept 11 bases outside the gene matches. The chain's CDR3 is CASSAQPRGRGNTIYF. CDR3 nucleotides: TGCGCCAGCAGCGCCCAACCCAGGGGGCGCGGAAACACCATATATTTT.

The V and J genes are TRBV12-5 and TRBJ1-1, with unresolved D. The germline V gene encodes CDR1 LGHNT and CDR2 FRNRAP. The V end was cut by 1 base, the J end by 0 bases, with 6 bases between. The CDR3 runs to 14 residues. CDR3 loop: CASGLAGMNTEAFF. The CDR3 nucleotides read TGTGCTAGTGGTTTGGCAGGCATGAACACTGAAGCTTTCTTT.

V is TRBV7-2 and J is TRBJ1-1; D is ambiguous. The length of the CDR3 is 14 residues. V lost 5 bases and J 2 bases, leaving 12 bases between the germline ends. Germline V gene sequence: CDR1 SGHTA, CDR2 FQGNSA. The CDR3 is CASSPFITNTEAFF. The CDR3 bases are TGTGCCAGCAGCCCGTTTATTACAAACACTGAAGCTTTCTTT.

V gene TRBV3-1 (or the pseudogene TRBV3-2) combines with J gene TRBJ1-1; a possible D gene is TRBD1 (6 bases). The V end lost 4 bases, the J end lost 3 bases, and 12 bases lay between the germline ends. Germline assignment: CDR1 LGHDT and CDR2 YNNKEL (reference sequence). CDR3 length: 14 residues. The CDR3 spells CASSPFDRYTEAFF. CDR3 in DNA: TGTGCCAGCAGCCCATTCGACAGGTACACTGAAGCTTTCTTT.

The rearrangement uses TRBV19 and TRBJ2-3; tentative D call: TRBD2 (6 bases). The CDR3 is 15 amino acids. With 0 bases removed from V and 8 bases from J, the gap between germline ends came to 15 bases. Germline assignment: CDR1 LNHDA and CDR2 SQIVND (reference sequence). The CDR3 spells CASSIEGGGVGTQYF. CDR3 coding DNA: TGTGCCAGTAGTATAGAGGGTGGAGGGGTCGGTACGCAGTATTTT. The full variable domain, in which reference TRBV19 and TRBJ2-3 provide the parts outside the CDR3, is DGGITQSPKYLFRKEGQNVTLSCEQNLNHDAMYWYRQDPGQGLRLIYYSQIVNDFQKGDIAEGYSVSREKKESFPLTVTSAQKNPTAFYLCASSIEGGGVGTQYFGPGTRLTVL.

This clone is a singleton in its sample. V gene TRBV19 combines with J gene TRBJ1-2; possible D gene TRBD1, 5 bases. Trimming removed 3 bases at V and 7 bases at J, with 15 bases between. There are 14 residues in the CDR3. Germline V CDR1 and CDR2: LNHDA, SQIVND (reference sequence). The CDR3 protein is CASSIAREGLGYTF. The CDR3 nucleotides read TGTGCCAGTAGTATCGCCAGGGAGGGCCTTGGCTACACCTTC.

This clone was seen a single time. The V gene is TRBV27, the J gene TRBJ1-2; D perhaps matches TRBD1 (6 bases). V lost 3 bases to trimming and J lost 4 bases, with 9 bases between them. There are 13 residues in the CDR3. Germline V lookup: CDR1 MNHEY, CDR2 SMNVEV (reference sequence). The CDR3 region has the DNA TGTGCCAGCAGTTTTTGGGGGCTCTATGGCTACACCTTC. Amino acids: CASSFWGLYGYTF.

The chain combines TRBV29-1 with TRBJ1-1, with 8 bases identical to TRBD1. Germline trimming cut 7 bases from V and 11 bases from J; bases unmatched to any gene: 15. CDR3 length equals 13 residues. Germline CDR1 SQVTM, CDR2 ANQGSEA. The CDR3 DNA is TGCAGCGCCCGAGGGGGGACAGGCGACAGGGCTTTCTTT. This codes for CSARGGTGDRAFF.

A single count supports this clone. The chain uses TRBV5-1 and TRBJ2-1; D call uncertain. This CDR3 contains 13 residues. V lost 1 base and J 5 bases, leaving 7 bases between the germline ends. Germline CDR1 and CDR2: SGHRS and YFSETQ. CDR3 amino acids: CASSLIVNNEQFF. The DNA of the CDR3 is TGCGCCAGCAGCTTGATTGTCAACAATGAGCAGTTCTTC.

The chain combines TRBV7-9 with TRBJ2-1; 13 bases match TRBD2. CDR3 size: 17 residues. V gave up 1 base and J gave up 6 bases; unmatched junction bases: 6. In germline, CDR1 is SEHNR, CDR2 FQNEAQ (reference sequence). This CDR3 reads CASSLVGLAGVRNEQFF. As DNA, the CDR3 is TGTGCCAGCAGCTTAGTTGGACTAGCGGGAGTTCGCAATGAGCAGTTCTTC.